This T cell receptor beta chain appears in the sequencing data of a study of cytomegalovirus exposure and HLA in healthy donors. Points on this clone: Its target is unknown.

Study-level findings and limits: CMV serostatus was the only recorded immune exposure for donors. Trimming of TCR beta V- and J-genes showed a link, identified in a later analysis, to a missense DCLRE1C variant. Highest at DRB1 and lowest at HLA-C, TCR association rates differed among HLA loci in a later analysis.

Primers included in the PCR were 60 Vbeta and 13 Jbeta primers. Only in-frame clones appear in the TCRdb table, and some are missing; sequencing was by immunoSEQ multiplex PCR. The data show 200,000 to 250,000 clones, about 88% seen once. Germline V gives CDR1 MNHEY, CDR2 SVGAGI. The CDR3 sequence is 15 residues long. V shed 4 bases and J shed 0 bases, with 10 bases lying between them. The clonotype originates from a girl aged 2-10 years in good health and CMV-seronegative. V is TRBV6-5 and J is TRBJ1-3, with D unclear. The sample was PBMCs. DNA for the CDR3: TGTGCCAGCAGTTTAGTCCCCGGCTCTGGAAACACCATATATTTT. As protein: CASSLVPGSGNTIYF.